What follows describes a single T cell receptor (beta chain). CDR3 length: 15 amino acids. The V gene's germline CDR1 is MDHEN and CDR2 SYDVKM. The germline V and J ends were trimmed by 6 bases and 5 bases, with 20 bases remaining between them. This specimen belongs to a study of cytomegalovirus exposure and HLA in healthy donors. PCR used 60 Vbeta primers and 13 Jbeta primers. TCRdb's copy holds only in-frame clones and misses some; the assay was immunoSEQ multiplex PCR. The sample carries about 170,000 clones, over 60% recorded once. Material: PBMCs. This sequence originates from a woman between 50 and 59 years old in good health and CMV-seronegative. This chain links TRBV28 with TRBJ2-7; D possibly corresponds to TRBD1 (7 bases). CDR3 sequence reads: CASRGGDRVVHEQYF. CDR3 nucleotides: TGTGCCAGCAGGGGGGGTGACAGGGTGGTACACGAGCAGTACTTC.